A single count supports the clone carrying this T cell receptor (beta chain). As yet, its antigen is unknown. Profiled with immunoSEQ multiplex PCR; TCRdb holds only in-frame clones, not every one. The profile shows about 82,000 clones, about 86% of them singletons. This sample was taken from a study of OX40 agonist ivuxolimab in advanced cancers. Study background: Prior checkpoint blockade (anti-PD-1, anti-PD-L1 or anti-CTLA-4) was permitted; approximately 44% had it.

Study conclusions and caveats: CD4+ T cells averaged fewer expanded clones than CD8+ T cells. Both CD4+ and CD8+ T cell populations in blood had undergone clonal expansion by week 6 at 0.1 to 3.0 mg/kg.

The germline V gene encodes CDR1 MNHEY and CDR2 SVGAGI. Trimming took off 4 bases at V and 6 bases at J, with 13 bases between the two ends. The CDR3 consists of 14 residues. This chain connects TRBV6-5 to TRBJ2-1, with a weak D call TRBD2 (5 bases). This TCR was sampled from an adult with an advanced solid tumor such as melanoma, head and neck, liver or kidney cancer. Source: CD4+ or CD8+ T cells sorted from blood, taken in a trial of the OX40 agonist ivuxolimab. The CDR3 DNA sequence: TGTGCCAGCAGTTCGGGATGGGTCTCCAATGAGCAGTTCTTC. As protein: CASSSGWVSNEQFF.